The 20 T cell receptor beta chains presented below share a single source sample, sequenced in a study of memory CD4+ T cells and cytomegalovirus serostatus. Single viable CD3+CD4+CD8-CD45RO+ cells were sorted as the memory CD4+ T cells. The table came from immunoSEQ multiplex PCR; TCRdb's copy has only in-frame clones and leaves some out. The sample records some 73,000 clones, approximately 78% being singletons. Sequencing was carried out using memory CD4+ T cells from blood. These receptor sequences come from an adult in good health and CMV-seropositive.

The chain uses TRBV5-1 and TRBJ1-2, with TRBD1 matching over 12 bases. J was trimmed by 4 bases and V by 4 bases; bases with no gene match: 14. Germline V gene lookup returns CDR1 SGHRS and CDR2 YFSETQ. CDR3 length: 18 amino acids. The CDR3 nucleotides are TGCGCCAGCAGCCTATCCCGGGACAGGGGGCGAGGTGGCTATGGCTACACCTTC. It specifies CASSLSRDRGRGGYGYTF.

This chain links TRBV19 with TRBJ2-2, with 9 bases lining up with TRBD2. Trimming cost V 8 bases and J 5 bases; bases outside gene matches: 6. CDR1 LNHDA and CDR2 SQIVND come from the germline V gene (reference sequence). The CDR3 consists of 14 residues. This chain's CDR3 is CASGERGDTGELFF. The CDR3 DNA reads as TGTGCCAGTGGGGAGCGGGGGGATACCGGGGAGCTGTTTTTT. Supplemented by reference TRBV19 and TRBJ2-2, the full variable domain reads DGGITQSPKYLFRKEGQNVTLSCEQNLNHDAMYWYRQDPGQGLRLIYYSQIVNDFQKGDIAEGYSVSREKKESFPLTVTSAQKNPTAFYLCASGERGDTGELFFGEGSRLTVL.

The rearrangement joins TRBV1 to TRBJ1-5. TRBV1 is tagged as a pseudogene. This CDR3 is 16 amino acids long. The CDR3 DNA is TGCACCAGCAGCCAAGTTGCCGTCCCACGGGACCAGCCCCAGCATTTT. Its protein is CTSSQVAVPRDQPQHF.

CDR3 region: CASSTDPRGDGSPSTDTQYF. The CDR3 DNA reads TGCGCCAGCAGCACGGATCCTCGTGGGGACGGATCTCCTAGCACAGATACGCAGTATTTT. This chain connects TRBV5-1 to TRBJ2-3; D tentatively fits TRBD1 or TRBD2 (5 bases each). Looked up from germline, CDR1 is SGHRS and CDR2 is YFSETQ. V dropped 4 bases and J dropped 0 bases, with 27 bases sitting between them. The CDR3 consists of 20 residues.

J is TRBJ1-4 and V is TRBV7-6; 8 bases are a match to TRBD1. V lost 0 bases, J lost 5 bases, and 5 bases stayed unmatched. The CDR3 is made up of 16 amino acids. Looked up from germline, CDR1 is SGHVS and CDR2 is FNYEAQ. The CDR3 nucleotides are TGTGCCAGCAGCTTAGCCTACAGGGGGAGGAATGAAAAACTGTTTTTT. This translates into CASSLAYRGRNEKLFF. The full variable domain, its missing parts supplied by reference TRBV7-6 and TRBJ1-4, is GAGVSQSPRYKVTKRGQDVALRCDPISGHVSLYWYRQALGQGPEFLTYFNYEAQQDKSGLPNDRFSAERPEGSISTLTIQRTEQRDSAMYRCASSLAYRGRNEKLFFGSGTQLSVL.

The chain uses TRBV4-1 and TRBJ2-2, with a weak D call TRBD2 (5 bases). This CDR3 comprises 15 residues. V was pared by 9 bases and J by 6 bases, with 20 bases between. CDR1 is MGHRA and CDR2 is YSYEKL in the germline V gene. The CDR3 sequence: CASRFGPRGSGELFF. Written as DNA, the CDR3 is TGCGCCAGTCGGTTCGGGCCTCGAGGGTCCGGGGAGCTGTTTTTT.

J is TRBJ2-3 and V is TRBV15; D unclear. V lost 0 bases and J 6 bases, leaving 16 bases between the germline ends. The CDR3 has 16 residues. Per the germline V gene, CDR1 is LNHNV and CDR2 is YYDKDF (reference sequence). CDR3 sequence reads: CATSREYGSSADTQYF. CDR3 in DNA: TGTGCCACCAGCAGAGAATACGGATCCTCGGCGGATACGCAGTATTTT.

The rearrangement uses TRBV19 and TRBJ1-2; D may be TRBD1 (6 bases). V lost 10 bases and J lost 2, with 23 bases in between. The CDR3 has 16 residues. The germline V gene has CDR1 LNHDA and CDR2 SQIVND (reference sequence). CDR3: CATSSPPRDKNYGYTF. The CDR3 coding sequence is TGTGCCACCAGTTCCCCTCCCCGGGACAAAAACTATGGCTACACCTTC. Combining the CDR3 with reference TRBV19 and TRBJ1-2 gives the whole variable domain DGGITQSPKYLFRKEGQNVTLSCEQNLNHDAMYWYRQDPGQGLRLIYYSQIVNDFQKGDIAEGYSVSREKKESFPLTVTSAQKNPTAFYLCATSSPPRDKNYGYTFGSGTRLTVV.

The sample holds a few counts of this clone. The chain recombines TRBV5-5 with TRBJ2-3; D gene unclear. V lost 2 bases, J lost 0 bases, and 10 bases lay in between. The germline V gene encodes CDR1 SGHKS and CDR2 YYEKEE (reference sequence). CDR3 length: 15 amino acids. CDR3 in amino acids: CASSFDLSSTDTQYF. The CDR3 DNA reads as TGTGCCAGCAGCTTCGATTTGTCTAGCACAGATACGCAGTATTTT.

This clone turned up a few times. V usage is TRBV12-5 and J usage is TRBJ1-1, with 8 bases matching TRBD1. The germline V gene encodes CDR1 LGHNT and CDR2 FRNRAP. The CDR3 is 14 amino acids. V lost 5 bases and J lost 4; bases outside the gene matches: 6. In DNA form, the CDR3 reads TGTGCTAGTGGTCCAGGACAGGGTTCCACTGAAGCTTTCTTT. This translates into CASGPGQGSTEAFF.

This clone showed up just a few times. Its ends do not fully match the called genes, so a read error is possible. CDR3 region: CASSVARDGDTIYF. CDR3 DNA sequence: TGTGCCAGCAGCGTAGCCAGGGATGGAGACACCATATATTTT. The chain employs TRBV9 and TRBJ1-3; possible D gene TRBD1, 5 bases. Germline V gives CDR1 SGDLS, CDR2 YYNGEE. This CDR3 has 14 amino acids.

This CDR3 is CASTPEAGGNTGELFF. CDR3 bases: TGTGCCAGCACTCCGGAGGCAGGGGGGAACACCGGGGAGCTGTTTTTT. The rearrangement uses TRBV2 and TRBJ2-2; 7 bases match TRBD1. J was trimmed by 1 base and V by 7 bases; bases with no gene match: 9. In germline, CDR1 is SNHLY, CDR2 FYNNEI. This CDR3 spans 16 amino acids. The variable domain in full, completed from reference TRBV2 and TRBJ2-2, reads EPEVTQTPSHQVTQMGQEVILRCVPISNHLYFYWYRQILGQKVEFLVSFYNNEISEKSEIFDDQFSVERPDGSNFTLKIRSTKLEDSAMYFCASTPEAGGNTGELFFGEGSRLTVL.

This rearrangement joins TRBV2 to TRBJ1-1, with 9 bases fitting TRBD1. Looked up from germline, CDR1 is SNHLY and CDR2 is FYNNEI. Trimming cost V 6 bases and J 6 bases; bases outside gene matches: 14. The CDR3 totals 16 residues. The CDR3 is CASRAAGTGKGSEAFF. CDR3 in DNA: TGTGCCAGCAGAGCGGCCGGGACAGGGAAAGGTTCTGAAGCTTTCTTT.

The chain couples TRBV11-2 to TRBJ1-1, with D unresolved. CDR1 and CDR2 (germline): SGHAT, FQNNGV. Trimming shortened V by 1 base and J by 0 bases, and 9 bases separated the two germline ends. This CDR3 comprises 15 residues. CDR3 amino acids: CASSLGGTMNTEAFF. In DNA form, the CDR3 reads TGTGCCAGCAGCTTAGGGGGAACGATGAACACTGAAGCTTTCTTT. The full variable domain, rest sourced from reference TRBV11-2 and TRBJ1-1, is EAGVAQSPRYKIIEKRQSVAFWCNPISGHATLYWYQQILGQGPKLLIQFQNNGVVDDSQLPKDRFSAERLKGVDSTLKIQPAKLEDSAVYLCASSLGGTMNTEAFFGQGTRLTVV.

The chain carries TRBV19 and TRBJ1-5, with 7 bases matching TRBD1. CDR3 length equals 15 residues. Germline CDR1 is LNHDA and CDR2 is SQIVND (reference sequence). V lost 4 bases to trimming and J lost 3 bases; unmatched junction nucleotides: 6. The DNA for the CDR3 is TGTGCCAGTAGTACTGGACAGGCGACCAATCAGCCCCAGCATTTT. Its protein product is CASSTGQATNQPQHF.

The chain uses TRBV2 and TRBJ2-2; no definite D call. The CDR3 runs 13 residues. V lost 1 base and J 4 bases, leaving 4 bases between the germline ends. Germline V gene lookup returns CDR1 SNHLY and CDR2 FYNNEI. CDR3 coding DNA: TGTGCCAGCAGTGAAGAAGTCACCGGGGAGCTGTTTTTT. It yields the protein CASSEEVTGELFF.

The chain links TRBV19 to TRBJ1-5; 10 bases fit TRBD1. The V gene's germline CDR1 is LNHDA and CDR2 SQIVND (reference sequence). The CDR3 loop spans 13 amino acids. V was pared by 5 bases and J by 9 bases, with 4 bases of the junction left unmatched. CDR3: CASSLGQGGPQHF. CDR3 in DNA: TGTGCCAGTAGTCTTGGACAGGGGGGGCCCCAGCATTTT.

The chain links TRBV19 to TRBJ1-1; 8 bases are shared with TRBD1. After removal of 5 bases from V and 2 bases from J, the junction contained 19 bases not matched to a gene. The CDR3 is made up of 19 amino acids. Looked up from germline, CDR1 is LNHDA and CDR2 is SQIVND (reference sequence). DNA of the CDR3: TGTGCCAGTAGTCACCGGGACAGGTTTCCATTGGCGCCCAACACTGAAGCTTTCTTT. Translation gives CASSHRDRFPLAPNTEAFF.

This clone was seen only once. The rearrangement joins TRBV25-1 to TRBJ2-3; D tentatively fits TRBD1 or TRBD2 (7 bases each). CDR3 size: 15 residues. The V and J ends lost 4 bases and 4 bases respectively, with 15 bases between them. Germline CDR1 reads MGHDK; CDR2 reads SYGVNS. Written as DNA, the CDR3 is TGTGCCAGCAGTGCCGCAGGGGGGGCGGCAGATACGCAGTATTTT. Translated, it gives CASSAAGGAADTQYF.

The genes are TRBV5-1 and TRBJ2-5, with D hard to call. The CDR3 totals 14 residues. Trimming shortened V by 4 bases and J by 4 bases, and 14 bases separated the two germline ends. CDR1 is SGHRS and CDR2 is YFSETQ in the germline V gene. The CDR3 reads CASSPDPSGETQYF. The CDR3 DNA is TGCGCCAGCAGCCCGGACCCCTCGGGAGAGACCCAGTACTTC.